This TCR beta chain came from a study of blood T cell repertoires in COVID-19. Across the whole study: Whether acute or convalescent, the COVID-19 samples came from the United States, Italy and Spain. From T cells, B-cell-depleted T cells, or PBMCs came the material, which was cDNA or gDNA.

The length of the CDR3 is 15 residues. Trimming removed 0 bases at V and 1 base at J, with 8 bases between. Germline CDR1 SGHRS, CDR2 YFSETQ. Original methodology: Researchers report that nucleated cell counts were estimated from reference gene primer amplification. The table came from immunoSEQ multiplex PCR; TCRdb's copy has only in-frame clones and leaves some out. V, J and clone size derive from that table, while D and trimming were established from the DNA sequence. The table shows some 230,000 clones, with approximately 80% occurring only once. This TCR derives from a woman in her 50s with acute or convalescent COVID-19. The chain has TRBV5-1 and TRBJ2-1; no definite D call. The source material was peripheral blood. The CDR3 nucleotides read TGCGCCAGCAGCTTGGCCGCGAATTCCTACAATGAGCAGTTCTTC. Its protein is CASSLAANSYNEQFF.